A single sample gave rise to the 9 T cell receptor beta chains below, sequenced in a study of vaccination and CD4 T cells after COVID-19. Sample treatment: roughly 11-day PBMC culture with coronavirus spike peptide pools or control peptides (ViraFEST assay). Their cognate antigens are unknown. Cultured CD4+ T cell DNA was sequenced using the Oncomine TCR Beta short-read assay. One entry per CDR3 protein, called by TCRdb with MiXCR from the PCR reads. The repertoire consists of under 20,000 distinct CDR3 sequences, with about 38% occurring once and the leading ten covering around 27%. The sample was CD4+ T cells from blood, cultured in vitro, taken before SARS-CoV-2 vaccination. These TCRs come from a human donor who received a COVID-19 vaccine.

This clonotype was recorded a few times. The chain carries TRBV7-9 and TRBJ1-4; the D is unclear. Germline CDR1 is SEHNR and CDR2 is FQNEAQ (reference sequence). V lost 4 bases, J lost 2 bases, and 8 bases lay in between. The CDR3 consists of 14 residues. Here the CDR3 reads CASSSRRTNEKLFF. CDR3 coding DNA: TGTGCCAGCAGCTCTAGACGGACTAATGAAAAACTGTTTTTT.

The J gene is TRBJ1-5, the V gene TRBV27; the D gene is possibly TRBD1 (6 bases). This CDR3 spans 15 amino acids. V lost 7 bases to trimming and J lost 7 bases, with 20 bases between them. Germline values: CDR1 MNHEY, CDR2 SMNVEV (reference sequence). CDR3 DNA: TGTGCCAGCACCCCCGGAGGAGGGGGGCGACAGCCCCAGCATTTT. It translates to CASTPGGGGRQPQHF.

On this clonotype itself: Mismatch with germline at one junction end may stem from a read error. This chain uses TRBV2 with TRBJ1-5; 10 bases are shared with TRBD1. From germline, CDR1 is SNHLY and CDR2 FYNNEI. CDR3 length: 15 amino acids. DNA for the CDR3: TGTGCCAGCAGAGAGGACAGGGGGAGTAATCAGCTCCAGCATTTT. Residues: CASREDRGSNQLQHF.

This clonotype was seen only a few times. The chain recombines TRBV27 with TRBJ1-2; D is possibly TRBD1 (5 bases). Germline CDR1 and CDR2: MNHEY and SMNVEV (reference sequence). The germline V and J ends were trimmed by 8 bases and 0 bases, with 10 bases remaining between them. This CDR3 is built from 13 residues. CDR3 in amino acids: CASGAGANYGYTF. Written as DNA, the CDR3 is TGTGCCAGCGGTGCGGGGGCTAACTATGGCTACACCTTC.

V and J are TRBV7-2 and TRBJ2-2; D possibly corresponds to TRBD2 (6 bases). CDR1 and CDR2 from the germline V gene are SGHTA and FQGNSA. Trimming took off 1 base at V and 3 bases at J, with 6 bases between the two ends. The length of the CDR3 is 14 residues. CDR3 amino acids: CASSLVADTGELFF. The CDR3 DNA follows: TGTGCCAGCAGCTTAGTAGCGGACACCGGGGAGCTGTTTTTT.

A few counts support this clonotype. The V call is TRBV12-3 or TRBV12-4, the J call TRBJ1-5; D is unresolved. V lost 6 bases and J lost 2, with 11 bases in between. The CDR3 loop spans 14 amino acids. CDR3 in amino acids: CASSNSGGNQPQHF. The CDR3 DNA reads TGTGCCAGCAGCAATTCCGGGGGCAATCAGCCCCAGCATTTT.

This chain joins TRBV20-1 and TRBJ1-6, with a possible D match to TRBD1 (5 bases). Germline V lookup: CDR1 DFQATT, CDR2 SNEGSKA (reference sequence). V lost 3 bases, J lost 8 bases, and 11 bases lay in between. The CDR3 loop spans 13 amino acids. The CDR3 nucleotides read TGCAGTGCTAGTGGCAGGGCTGATTCACCCCTCCACTTT. It yields the protein CSASGRADSPLHF.

V and J are TRBV5-1 and TRBJ2-2; possible D gene TRBD2, 7 bases. V was trimmed by 4 bases and J by 3 bases, leaving 13 bases between them. This CDR3 comprises 15 residues. Germline loops: CDR1 SGHRS, CDR2 YFSETQ. The DNA of the CDR3 is TGCGCCAGCAGCCCCACAGGGAGGGACACCGGGGAGCTGTTTTTT. It yields the protein CASSPTGRDTGELFF.

This chain joins TRBV6-2 or TRBV6-3 and TRBJ1-2, with D perhaps TRBD1 (5 bases). V gave up 6 bases and J gave up 7 bases, with 18 bases separating them. Germline assignment: CDR1 MNHEY and CDR2 SVGEGT. The CDR3 consists of 14 residues. CDR3 loop: CASSYRGSLRGYTF. CDR3 DNA: TGTGCCAGCAGCTACCGGGGGTCGTTACGTGGCTACACCTTC.